The clone carrying this TCR beta chain was recorded a few times. The antigen remains unidentified. The CDR3 is made up of 14 amino acids. V lost 4 bases to trimming and J lost 8 bases; unmatched junction nucleotides: 10. Germline V gene data show CDR1 as DFQATT and CDR2 as SNEGSKA (reference sequence). Researchers used genomic DNA as the template to profile TCR beta VDJ and CDR3. TCRdb reprocessed the reads with MiXCR, giving one entry per CDR3 protein. In the table there are a few hundred thousand distinct CDR3 sequences, about two thirds of which are singletons. This entry belongs to a study of CD8+CD57+ T cells in acquired aplastic anemia. In the study overall: The DNA of sorted CD4+ and CD8+ cells averaged approximately 3.3 ug. CD4+ cells from healthy donors averaged roughly 11 million reads. Study-level results: Patients and controls shared roughly 30 CD8+ CDR3 sequences, which appeared highly expressed in patients and within their immunodominant clones. Patients versus controls showed no significant CD8+ Simpson's diversity difference.

The chain combines TRBV20-1 with TRBJ1-5; 8 positions match TRBD1. The sample comprised sorted CD4+, CD8+, or CD8+CD57+ T cells (not recorded which) from PBMCs. The clonotype comes from a human donor in good health, serving as a control. CDR3 nucleotides: TGCAGTGCTACTCGGACAGGGCGTATGGAGCCCCAGCATTTT. It specifies CSATRTGRMEPQHF.